This T cell receptor beta chain was captured in a study of blood T cell repertoires in COVID-19 (dated by TCRdb to the early 2020s). For the study in its entirety: The collaborator samples originated in the United States, Italy and Spain and spanned the acute and convalescent phases of COVID-19. The material from the prospective study consisted of cDNA or gDNA derived from T cells, B-cell-depleted T cells, or PBMCs. Subjects who had been exposed to COVID-19, were actively infected with it, or had recovered from it provided the deeply sampled blood TCRbeta repertoires that made up the dataset. The repertoires were made available in a free public database intended to serve as a resource for research on the immune response to SARS-CoV-2. Samples came from the ongoing ImmuneRACE study (first 160 participants) plus 1,254 subjects from 6 global collaborators. A de-identified subject ID, COVID-19 status, age in years and sex were almost always included in the sample metadata. Where HLA class I and class II types were available, the types were taken from metadata supplied by the sample provider, not from assay-based typing. On the study overall, not on this receptor specifically: Clinical and demographic metadata were provided uncurated, with the amount varying by source and participant.

Whole blood was collected in K2EDTA tubes by collaborating institutions according to the institutions' own protocols. Collaborator samples were shipped for TCRbeta analysis as frozen whole blood, isolated PBMCs, or DNA extracted from either sample type. CDR1 is given as SGHTA and CDR2 as FQGTGA, both from the germline V gene. The CDR3 sequence holds 15 residues, the cysteine and phenylalanine included. Of all the DNA, just the CDR3 is kept, 45 bases in frame from base 1. Trimmed from V: 5 bases; trimmed from J: 5 bases; junction bases lacking a gene match: 10. In regard to this clone: The antigen it binds to is not known. Base quality data are lacking; no much larger clone is found one base away.

TCRbeta CDR3 regions were amplified from genomic DNA using the immunoSEQ Assay, a bias-controlled multiplex PCR. On the authors' methods: The number of nucleated cells in each sample was estimated by amplification of reference gene primers within the assay. To quantify the absolute abundance of each unique TCRbeta CDR3 rearrangement, sequence reads were collapsed and filtered. Productive Simpson clonality was computed per sample as the square root of Simpson's diversity index over productive rearrangements. TCRdb took this table from immuneACCESS and kept in-frame rearrangements with V and J called. Such tables lack part of the clones; where checked against another copy, unresolved V genes explain under half of the gap, and the rest is unexplained. The V and J calls and clone size were taken over from that table, and D and trimming were inferred from the DNA. Counted in this sample were 24,000 or so clones; around 86% of them appeared once. Approximately 12% of the sample comes from the top ten.

This TCR came from a human donor in a cohort sampled during active COVID-19. The donor label of this sample is uncertain. The chain was built from TRBV7-3 and TRBJ2-5, with 8 central nucleotides matching TRBD2. Sample: peripheral blood. The encoded CDR3 is CASSPSGGYVETQYF. The DNA sequence is TGTGCCAGCAGCCCCAGCGGGGGCTACGTTGAGACCCAGTACTTC.